This is a list of T cell receptor beta chains from one sample in a study of cytomegalovirus exposure and HLA in healthy donors. Data came from immunoSEQ multiplex PCR; TCRdb stores just in-frame clones and leaves some out. The sample records roughly 120,000 clones, around three quarters being singletons. Sequencing was performed on PBMCs. The receptor set was obtained from a woman aged 40 to 50 in good health and CMV-seropositive. Both conserved end residues are part of each CDR3. Fields, in order: D gene, V gene, clone size, CDR3 length, J gene, CDR3 DNA, CDR3 protein. A D gene is named only where the DNA matches it firmly. Part of the rows lack a size; the others show once, few, many or a class for expanded clones.

d_call: TRBD1; v_call: TRBV9; clone_size: -; cdr3_length: 12; j_call: TRBJ2-1; cdr3_nt: TGTGCCAGCAGCACGCCGGGACAGGATCCCTTCTTC; cdr3_aa: CASSTPGQDPFF
d_call: TRBD1; v_call: TRBV5-8; clone_size: -; cdr3_length: 15; j_call: TRBJ1-5; cdr3_nt: TGTGCCAGCAGCCGTGGGACAGTTAGCAATCAGCCCCAGCATTTT; cdr3_aa: CASSRGTVSNQPQHF
d_call: -; v_call: TRBV10-3; clone_size: -; cdr3_length: 13; j_call: TRBJ2-1; cdr3_nt: TGTGCCATCAGTGACCTTACAGGCAATGAGCAGTTCTTC; cdr3_aa: CAISDLTGNEQFF
d_call: -; v_call: TRBV7-8; clone_size: few; cdr3_length: 15; j_call: TRBJ2-7; cdr3_nt: TGTGCCAGCAGCTTAGATGGTCCGGGAACCTACGAGCAGTACTTC; cdr3_aa: CASSLDGPGTYEQYF
d_call: TRBD2; v_call: TRBV7-8; clone_size: -; cdr3_length: 16; j_call: TRBJ2-7; cdr3_nt: TGTGCCAGCAGCTTAGTGCAGCGGGAGGTTCCCTACGAGCAGTACTTC; cdr3_aa: CASSLVQREVPYEQYF
d_call: TRBD1; v_call: TRBV9; clone_size: once; cdr3_length: 14; j_call: TRBJ1-2; cdr3_nt: TGTGCCAGCAGCACCGACAGGGGACCTTATGGCTACACCTTC; cdr3_aa: CASSTDRGPYGYTF
d_call: TRBD1; v_call: TRBV5-6; clone_size: -; cdr3_length: 14; j_call: TRBJ2-7; cdr3_nt: TGTGCCAGCAGCTTCCGACAGGGTTCCTACGAGCAGTACTTC; cdr3_aa: CASSFRQGSYEQYF
d_call: -; v_call: TRBV5-8; clone_size: -; cdr3_length: 12; j_call: TRBJ2-7; cdr3_nt: TGTGCCAGCAGCCCAGGGGCCTACGAGCAGTACTTC; cdr3_aa: CASSPGAYEQYF
d_call: TRBD2; v_call: TRBV7-2; clone_size: -; cdr3_length: 16; j_call: TRBJ2-1; cdr3_nt: TGTGCCAGCAGCTCCTGGGGCGGGAGCGCCTACAATGAGCAGTTCTTC; cdr3_aa: CASSSWGGSAYNEQFF
d_call: TRBD2; v_call: TRBV11-2; clone_size: once; cdr3_length: 19; j_call: TRBJ2-2; cdr3_nt: TGTGCCAGCAGCTACCCGCGGGGGACTAGCGGGAGTTCAACCGGGGAGCTGTTTTTT; cdr3_aa: CASSYPRGTSGSSTGELFF
d_call: TRBD1; v_call: TRBV6-1; clone_size: -; cdr3_length: 15; j_call: TRBJ1-2; cdr3_nt: TGTGCCAGCAGTGAATATTTACAGGGGAACTATGGCTACACCTTC; cdr3_aa: CASSEYLQGNYGYTF
d_call: -; v_call: TRBV9; clone_size: -; cdr3_length: 15; j_call: TRBJ2-3; cdr3_nt: TGTGCCAGCAGCGTATCCATGAGACACACAGATACGCAGTATTTT; cdr3_aa: CASSVSMRHTDTQYF
d_call: -; v_call: TRBV5-4; clone_size: -; cdr3_length: 13; j_call: TRBJ1-1; cdr3_nt: TGTGCCAGCAGCTTTACAGCGAACACTGAAGCTTTCTTT; cdr3_aa: CASSFTANTEAFF
d_call: -; v_call: TRBV29-1; clone_size: -; cdr3_length: 11; j_call: TRBJ2-7; cdr3_nt: TGCAGCGTTCGGGAGACCTACGAGCAGTACTTC; cdr3_aa: CSVRETYEQYF
d_call: TRBD2; v_call: TRBV9; clone_size: few; cdr3_length: 16; j_call: TRBJ2-1; cdr3_nt: TGTGCCAGCAGCGCGCGGACTAGCGTGGTGGGCAATGAGCAGTTCTTC; cdr3_aa: CASSARTSVVGNEQFF
d_call: -; v_call: TRBV6-5; clone_size: -; cdr3_length: 14; j_call: TRBJ2-3; cdr3_nt: TGTGCCAGCAGTTACAGGGAGACCCCAGATACGCAGTATTTT; cdr3_aa: CASSYRETPDTQYF
d_call: -; v_call: TRBV6-4; clone_size: -; cdr3_length: 16; j_call: TRBJ2-3; cdr3_nt: TGTGCCAGCAGTGACTCGGTGGTTAAGGGGACAGATACGCAGTATTTT; cdr3_aa: CASSDSVVKGTDTQYF
d_call: -; v_call: TRBV5-5; clone_size: -; cdr3_length: 14; j_call: TRBJ1-5; cdr3_nt: TGTGCCAGCAGCCGAGGGAATAGCAATCAGCCCCAGCATTTT; cdr3_aa: CASSRGNSNQPQHF
d_call: -; v_call: TRBV27; clone_size: -; cdr3_length: 16; j_call: TRBJ1-5; cdr3_nt: TGTGCCAGCAGTTCCCAGGAAAGCGGGGCACGGCAGCCCCAGCATTTT; cdr3_aa: CASSSQESGARQPQHF
d_call: TRBD2; v_call: TRBV4-1; clone_size: -; cdr3_length: 17; j_call: TRBJ2-2; cdr3_nt: TGCGCCAGCAGAGATGGACTAGCGGGAATCTGGACCGGGGAGCTGTTTTTT; cdr3_aa: CASRDGLAGIWTGELFF
d_call: TRBD2; v_call: TRBV7-8; clone_size: once; cdr3_length: 16; j_call: TRBJ2-1; cdr3_nt: TGTGCCAGCAGCTCGGACCGAGCGGGAGTTCGGAATGAGCAGTTCTTC; cdr3_aa: CASSSDRAGVRNEQFF
d_call: -; v_call: TRBV19; clone_size: -; cdr3_length: 13; j_call: TRBJ1-1; cdr3_nt: TGTGCCAGTAGTCCACAGGTCGCCCCTGAAGCTTTCTTT; cdr3_aa: CASSPQVAPEAFF
d_call: TRBD1; v_call: TRBV2; clone_size: -; cdr3_length: 14; j_call: TRBJ2-3; cdr3_nt: TGTGCCAGCAGTCAGGGACAGGTCACAGATACGCAGTATTTT; cdr3_aa: CASSQGQVTDTQYF
d_call: -; v_call: TRBV6-5; clone_size: -; cdr3_length: 15; j_call: TRBJ1-3; cdr3_nt: TGTGCCAGCAGGCCGAGGGGGAGCTCTGGAAACACCATATATTTT; cdr3_aa: CASRPRGSSGNTIYF
d_call: TRBD2; v_call: TRBV11-2; clone_size: -; cdr3_length: 19; j_call: TRBJ2-2; cdr3_nt: TGTGCCAGCAGCCTACAGCCCCCACGGGAGGCTCGCCTAACCGGGGAGCTGTTTTTT; cdr3_aa: CASSLQPPREARLTGELFF
d_call: TRBD2; v_call: TRBV2; clone_size: -; cdr3_length: 16; j_call: TRBJ2-1; cdr3_nt: TGTGCCAGCAGTGGGGAGGGAGGAATCCTATACAATGAGCAGTTCTTC; cdr3_aa: CASSGEGGILYNEQFF
d_call: TRBD1; v_call: TRBV11-2; clone_size: once; cdr3_length: 15; j_call: TRBJ2-1; cdr3_nt: TGTGCCAGCAGCTACCGGGACAGGGTCGCCAATGAGCAGTTCTTC; cdr3_aa: CASSYRDRVANEQFF
d_call: TRBD1; v_call: TRBV7-3; clone_size: -; cdr3_length: 16; j_call: TRBJ2-1; cdr3_nt: TGTGCCAGCAGCTCGACAGGGGGAGCGGGAAGAGTTGGGCAGTTCTTC; cdr3_aa: CASSSTGGAGRVGQFF
d_call: -; v_call: TRBV5-8; clone_size: once; cdr3_length: 13; j_call: TRBJ2-1; cdr3_nt: TGTGCCAGCAGCTCTCAGGGTAGTATTGAGCAGTTCTTC; cdr3_aa: CASSSQGSIEQFF
d_call: TRBD1; v_call: TRBV20-1; clone_size: -; cdr3_length: 11; j_call: TRBJ2-7; cdr3_nt: TGCAGTGCTGGCGGTCGGACAGGCGGGTACTTC; cdr3_aa: CSAGGRTGGYF
d_call: TRBD2; v_call: TRBV30; clone_size: -; cdr3_length: 16; j_call: TRBJ2-1; cdr3_nt: TGTGCCTGGAGTGTTGGGTCTAGCGGGACCTACAATGAGCAGTTCTTC; cdr3_aa: CAWSVGSSGTYNEQFF
d_call: -; v_call: TRBV5-5; clone_size: -; cdr3_length: 14; j_call: TRBJ2-7; cdr3_nt: TGTGCCAGCAGCTCGGCTGCGGACAGAGTTAGGCAGTACTTC; cdr3_aa: CASSSAADRVRQYF
d_call: -; v_call: TRBV7-9; clone_size: -; cdr3_length: 12; j_call: TRBJ1-5; cdr3_nt: TGTTCCAGCAGCTCCGACTCCCAGCCCCAGCATTTT; cdr3_aa: CSSSSDSQPQHF
d_call: TRBD1; v_call: TRBV27; clone_size: -; cdr3_length: 14; j_call: TRBJ1-2; cdr3_nt: TGTGCCAGCAGCCTAACCGACAGGGGGTCGGGCTACACCTTC; cdr3_aa: CASSLTDRGSGYTF
d_call: TRBD1; v_call: TRBV6-5; clone_size: few; cdr3_length: 15; j_call: TRBJ1-5; cdr3_nt: TGTGCCAGCAGTTCCACGACAGGGAGCAATCAGCCCCAGCATTTT; cdr3_aa: CASSSTTGSNQPQHF
d_call: TRBD2; v_call: TRBV2; clone_size: -; cdr3_length: 14; j_call: TRBJ2-3; cdr3_nt: TGTGCCACCCCAAGGACTAGTTCAACAGATACGCAGTATTTT; cdr3_aa: CATPRTSSTDTQYF
d_call: -; v_call: TRBV18; clone_size: -; cdr3_length: 15; j_call: TRBJ1-2; cdr3_nt: TGTGCCAGCTCACCTTTGGAGCTCAACAACTATGGCTACACCTTC; cdr3_aa: CASSPLELNNYGYTF
d_call: TRBD1; v_call: TRBV18; clone_size: -; cdr3_length: 15; j_call: TRBJ2-3; cdr3_nt: TGTGCCAGCTTACCCGGAGGGACAGGTACAGATACGCAGTATTTT; cdr3_aa: CASLPGGTGTDTQYF
d_call: -; v_call: TRBV6-5; clone_size: -; cdr3_length: 13; j_call: TRBJ1-2; cdr3_nt: TGTGCCAGCAGCCGAGGGAAATTCTATGGCTACACCTTC; cdr3_aa: CASSRGKFYGYTF
d_call: TRBD1; v_call: TRBV28; clone_size: once; cdr3_length: 14; j_call: TRBJ2-5; cdr3_nt: TGTGCCAGCAGTTTCCAGGGGGCGCGGGAGACCCAGTACTTC; cdr3_aa: CASSFQGARETQYF
d_call: TRBD1; v_call: TRBV28; clone_size: few; cdr3_length: 15; j_call: TRBJ1-5; cdr3_nt: TGTGCCAGCACCCCGACAGGGGGTACTAATCAGCCCCAGCATTTT; cdr3_aa: CASTPTGGTNQPQHF
d_call: TRBD2; v_call: TRBV4-1; clone_size: -; cdr3_length: 16; j_call: TRBJ2-3; cdr3_nt: TGCGCCAGCAGCCAGGCCGGTGGCGGGAGAACAGATACGCAGTATTTT; cdr3_aa: CASSQAGGGRTDTQYF
d_call: -; v_call: TRBV29-1; clone_size: -; cdr3_length: 14; j_call: TRBJ2-1; cdr3_nt: TGCAGCGTTGCTAGGGACAACAGGGACAATGAGCAGTTCTTC; cdr3_aa: CSVARDNRDNEQFF
d_call: TRBD2; v_call: TRBV7-2; clone_size: -; cdr3_length: 16; j_call: TRBJ2-3; cdr3_nt: TGTGCCAGCAGCTTAGGACTAGCGGGGGGGAGGGATACGCAGTATTTT; cdr3_aa: CASSLGLAGGRDTQYF
d_call: TRBD1; v_call: TRBV7-9; clone_size: few; cdr3_length: 14; j_call: TRBJ2-7; cdr3_nt: TGTGCCAGCAGCTCTGCGGGACAGGGGCACGAGCAGTACTTC; cdr3_aa: CASSSAGQGHEQYF
d_call: TRBD1; v_call: TRBV7-9; clone_size: -; cdr3_length: 18; j_call: TRBJ2-3; cdr3_nt: TGTGCCAGCAGCTTTAGAAGGTCGGGACAGGGGCGCATAGATACGCAGTATTTT; cdr3_aa: CASSFRRSGQGRIDTQYF
d_call: TRBD1; v_call: TRBV28; clone_size: -; cdr3_length: 16; j_call: TRBJ2-3; cdr3_nt: TGTGCCAGCAGTGGAGCGGGGACAGGGGCTAAAGATACGCAGTATTTT; cdr3_aa: CASSGAGTGAKDTQYF
d_call: TRBD1; v_call: TRBV18; clone_size: -; cdr3_length: 13; j_call: TRBJ1-2; cdr3_nt: TGTGCCAGCTCACCGGACAGGTCCCATGGCTACACCTTC; cdr3_aa: CASSPDRSHGYTF
d_call: -; v_call: TRBV6-4; clone_size: -; cdr3_length: 13; j_call: TRBJ1-5; cdr3_nt: TGTGCCAGCAGTCAATCTTACACGCAGCCCCAGCATTTT; cdr3_aa: CASSQSYTQPQHF
d_call: -; v_call: TRBV19; clone_size: many; cdr3_length: 16; j_call: TRBJ1-2; cdr3_nt: TGTGCCAGTAGTCCCGGAGGACAGCTAAAACAGGGTGGCTACACCTTC; cdr3_aa: CASSPGGQLKQGGYTF
d_call: -; v_call: TRBV6-5; clone_size: few; cdr3_length: 13; j_call: TRBJ2-4; cdr3_nt: TGTGCCAGTTCCTGGTCCGGGGGAAGCATTCAGTACTTC; cdr3_aa: CASSWSGGSIQYF
d_call: -; v_call: TRBV19; clone_size: -; cdr3_length: 16; j_call: TRBJ2-7; cdr3_nt: TGTGCCAGTAGTTTGGTCGGGTTAGCGGCAACCTACGAGCAGTACTTC; cdr3_aa: CASSLVGLAATYEQYF
d_call: TRBD2; v_call: TRBV7-6; clone_size: -; cdr3_length: 15; j_call: TRBJ2-7; cdr3_nt: TGTGCCAGCAGTTCTTTACTAGCGGGAGATCGCGAGCAGTACTTC; cdr3_aa: CASSSLLAGDREQYF
d_call: -; v_call: TRBV7-7; clone_size: -; cdr3_length: 15; j_call: TRBJ2-7; cdr3_nt: TGTGCTAGCAGCTTAGTGGCGGGATCGGGATTCGAGCAGTACTTC; cdr3_aa: CASSLVAGSGFEQYF
d_call: TRBD2; v_call: TRBV7-7; clone_size: -; cdr3_length: 15; j_call: TRBJ2-1; cdr3_nt: TGTGCCAGCAGCTTAAGCCTAGCGGGAGTCAGTGAGCAGTTCTTC; cdr3_aa: CASSLSLAGVSEQFF
d_call: -; v_call: TRBV4-1; clone_size: -; cdr3_length: 13; j_call: TRBJ1-2; cdr3_nt: TGCGCCAGCAGCCCCCGGGGGAGCTATGGCTACACCTTC; cdr3_aa: CASSPRGSYGYTF
d_call: TRBD2; v_call: TRBV19; clone_size: -; cdr3_length: 15; j_call: TRBJ2-3; cdr3_nt: TGTGCCAGTAGCCGAACTAGCGGGAGGACAGATACGCAGTATTTT; cdr3_aa: CASSRTSGRTDTQYF
d_call: -; v_call: TRBV6-1; clone_size: once; cdr3_length: 13; j_call: TRBJ2-3; cdr3_nt: TGTGCCAGCAGGGAGACTAGCACAGATACGCAGTATTTT; cdr3_aa: CASRETSTDTQYF
d_call: -; v_call: TRBV6-1; clone_size: -; cdr3_length: 15; j_call: TRBJ2-5; cdr3_nt: TGTGCCAGCAGTGAAGCTCGAACAAACCAAGAGACCCAGTACTTC; cdr3_aa: CASSEARTNQETQYF
d_call: -; v_call: TRBV4-1; clone_size: -; cdr3_length: 16; j_call: TRBJ2-3; cdr3_nt: TGCGCCAGCAGCCAAGATAGTTCGGCGTTCAGGGATACGCAGTATTTT; cdr3_aa: CASSQDSSAFRDTQYF